Given below is one T cell receptor (beta chain) in context. Its antigen remains unknown. The data originate from a study of vaccination effects on CD4 cells after COVID-19. Study at large: Participants received two doses of either the BNT162b2 or mRNA-1273 vaccine. Study results and limitations: Marked contraction was observed in infection-induced and vaccine-induced clones late after vaccination.

The culture ran for roughly 10 days before CD4+ T cells were isolated. Nucleocapsid antibodies stayed negative before and after vaccination, showing no earlier SARS-CoV-2 infection. Sequencing used immunoSEQ multiplex PCR; TCRdb keeps in-frame clones, though not all of them. The top ten hold 2.5% to 3.5% of the sample, which has about 37,000 clones, 65% to 85% seen once. V was trimmed by 3 bases and J by 3 bases, leaving 12 bases between them. CDR3 length: 15 residues. Germline loops: CDR1 LNHDA, CDR2 SQIVND (reference sequence). This chain uses TRBV19 with TRBJ2-1, with D maybe TRBD1 (6 bases). The source material was CD4+ T cells from PBMCs cultured without peptide, sampled before COVID-19 vaccination. The source is a human donor who received a COVID-19 vaccine. The CDR3 loop reads CASSMGAGYYNEQFF. For the CDR3, the DNA is TGTGCCAGTAGTATGGGGGCCGGGTACTACAATGAGCAGTTCTTC. Supplemented by reference TRBV19 and TRBJ2-1, the full variable domain reads DGGITQSPKYLFRKEGQNVTLSCEQNLNHDAMYWYRQDPGQGLRLIYYSQIVNDFQKGDIAEGYSVSREKKESFPLTVTSAQKNPTAFYLCASSMGAGYYNEQFFGPGTRLTVL.